The present T cell receptor beta chain was sequenced within a study of cytomegalovirus exposure and HLA in healthy donors. Study-level information: In a previous analysis, 117 million unique TCR beta sequences were found from 150 million to 200 million T cells.

A remark on this clone: Its antigen is unidentified.

CDR1 and CDR2 (germline): ENHRY, SYGVKD. CDR3 length: 16 amino acids. V lost 0 bases and J lost 5; bases outside the gene matches: 7. Notes on the study in general: The number of N-insertions in an Asian-associated ancestry cluster was reportedly below the approximately 700-donor mean in a later analysis. A missense DCLRE1C variant was associated with V- and J-gene trimming of TCR beta chains in a later analysis, and an independent cohort replicated the association.

The PCR used 60 Vbeta and 13 Jbeta primers. Assay used: immunoSEQ multiplex PCR; TCRdb lists only in-frame clones, some missing. In the table there are more than 90,000 clones, about four fifths of which are singletons. The chain employs TRBV10-3 and TRBJ1-1; 9 bases align to TRBD1. The sequenced sample was PBMCs. The origin of this receptor is a woman in her 70s in good health and CMV-seropositive. The CDR3 coding sequence is TGTGCCATCAGTGAGTCTCCGGGACAGGGAAGGACTGAAGCTTTCTTT. Protein product: CAISESPGQGRTEAFF.